This is a list of T cell receptor beta chains from one sample in a study of CD8+ T cells in alopecia areata. Method: immunoSEQ multiplex PCR; TCRdb's copy keeps in-frame clones and lacks some. Among 150,000 to 200,000 clones listed, just over 65% were seen once. The sequencing used CD4+ T cells sorted from blood, collected at week 4, from a patient treated with tofacitinib. The source is a human donor with alopecia areata. CDR3s leave out the opening cysteine and the closing phenylalanine or tryptophan. The order of the fields is V gene, J gene, D gene, CDR3 protein. D genes are given only for firm matches.

v_gene: TRBV30
j_gene: TRBJ2-5
d_gene: -
CDR3aa: AWSYRGGRETQY

v_gene: TRBV30
j_gene: TRBJ2-2
d_gene: TRBD1
CDR3aa: AWDTGGHTGELF

v_gene: TRBV30
j_gene: TRBJ2-2
d_gene: -
CDR3aa: AWSRRGELF

v_gene: TRBV29-1
j_gene: TRBJ1-2
d_gene: -
CDR3aa: SVGHTGDYGYT

v_gene: TRBV29-1
j_gene: TRBJ2-1
d_gene: -
CDR3aa: SVARLLTYNEQF

v_gene: TRBV7-6
j_gene: TRBJ2-4
d_gene: -
CDR3aa: ASSPRPRNIQY

v_gene: TRBV29-1
j_gene: TRBJ2-1
d_gene: TRBD2
CDR3aa: SVVVAGGRSEQF

v_gene: TRBV5-1
j_gene: TRBJ1-3
d_gene: -
CDR3aa: ASSGPSSGNTIY

v_gene: TRBV29-1
j_gene: TRBJ1-1
d_gene: -
CDR3aa: SVKGPDTEAF

v_gene: TRBV29-1
j_gene: TRBJ2-5
d_gene: -
CDR3aa: SVNWGETQY

v_gene: TRBV5-1
j_gene: TRBJ2-7
d_gene: -
CDR3aa: ASSVAGRPSYEQY

v_gene: TRBV4-1
j_gene: TRBJ1-5
d_gene: -
CDR3aa: ASTRTVSNQPQH

v_gene: TRBV29-1
j_gene: TRBJ2-6
d_gene: TRBD1
CDR3aa: SAGQGVDSGANVLT

v_gene: TRBV4-1
j_gene: TRBJ2-3
d_gene: -
CDR3aa: ASSQVREGVPMPYTQY

v_gene: TRBV7-9
j_gene: TRBJ2-5
d_gene: -
CDR3aa: ATHQALGNLQETQY

v_gene: TRBV14
j_gene: TRBJ2-5
d_gene: -
CDR3aa: ASSLGLETQY

v_gene: TRBV4-3
j_gene: TRBJ1-6
d_gene: -
CDR3aa: ASSQERPQGFSSPLH

v_gene: TRBV15
j_gene: TRBJ2-6
d_gene: -
CDR3aa: ATSRVSIGSSGANVLT

v_gene: TRBV11-2
j_gene: TRBJ2-2
d_gene: -
CDR3aa: ASRNNTGELF

v_gene: TRBV10-3
j_gene: TRBJ2-3
d_gene: TRBD1
CDR3aa: ATYTGGTGEVDTQY

v_gene: TRBV5-1
j_gene: TRBJ2-5
d_gene: TRBD1
CDR3aa: ASSLGQGARLETQY

v_gene: TRBV13
j_gene: TRBJ1-6
d_gene: -
CDR3aa: ASSNTQGPLH

v_gene: TRBV7-2
j_gene: TRBJ2-7
d_gene: TRBD2
CDR3aa: ASSLRLAGGYYEQY

v_gene: TRBV7-9
j_gene: TRBJ1-2
d_gene: -
CDR3aa: ASSRVPGYDYGYT

v_gene: TRBV4-1
j_gene: TRBJ2-2
d_gene: TRBD1
CDR3aa: ASSHQSQGYAGELF

v_gene: TRBV29-1
j_gene: TRBJ2-6
d_gene: TRBD1
CDR3aa: SVEDRGRSSGANVLT

v_gene: TRBV11-1
j_gene: TRBJ1-6
d_gene: -
CDR3aa: ASSLRDNSPLH

v_gene: TRBV30
j_gene: TRBJ1-6
d_gene: TRBD1
CDR3aa: AWGTANNSPLH

v_gene: TRBV7-9
j_gene: TRBJ2-5
d_gene: -
CDR3aa: ASSHRDEETQY

v_gene: TRBV29-1
j_gene: TRBJ2-3
d_gene: -
CDR3aa: SVAHTDTQY

v_gene: TRBV6-6
j_gene: TRBJ2-3
d_gene: -
CDR3aa: ASSYSPGLEGGTQY

v_gene: TRBV6-5
j_gene: TRBJ1-4
d_gene: -
CDR3aa: ASSYSLGAPDEKLF

v_gene: TRBV29-1
j_gene: TRBJ1-4
d_gene: -
CDR3aa: SSMNPDEKLF

v_gene: TRBV5-1
j_gene: TRBJ2-7
d_gene: -
CDR3aa: ASRPGAPYEQY

v_gene: TRBV9
j_gene: TRBJ2-7
d_gene: -
CDR3aa: ASSVGSEAGPHEQY

v_gene: TRBV5-1
j_gene: TRBJ2-7
d_gene: TRBD2
CDR3aa: ASSAGTSGGLYEQY

v_gene: TRBV29-1
j_gene: TRBJ2-4
d_gene: -
CDR3aa: SVAVENIQY

v_gene: TRBV7-9
j_gene: TRBJ2-7
d_gene: TRBD1
CDR3aa: ASSQGQGPFEQY

v_gene: TRBV25-1
j_gene: TRBJ2-3
d_gene: -
CDR3aa: ASAGQADTQY

v_gene: TRBV15
j_gene: TRBJ1-6
d_gene: -
CDR3aa: ATSSRSGDSPLH

v_gene: TRBV2
j_gene: TRBJ1-5
d_gene: -
CDR3aa: ASRRGSYSNQPQH

v_gene: TRBV4-3
j_gene: TRBJ2-5
d_gene: TRBD2
CDR3aa: ASSQVVAGRGETQY

v_gene: TRBV6-6
j_gene: TRBJ2-3
d_gene: -
CDR3aa: ASSGAGLGTDTQY

v_gene: TRBV5-1
j_gene: TRBJ2-2
d_gene: -
CDR3aa: ASSLGRTPTGELF

v_gene: TRBV29-1
j_gene: TRBJ2-3
d_gene: TRBD2
CDR3aa: SVVPRVSGANTDTQY

v_gene: TRBV5-1
j_gene: TRBJ2-5
d_gene: -
CDR3aa: ASSFEFPKTQY

v_gene: TRBV5-1
j_gene: TRBJ2-2
d_gene: TRBD2
CDR3aa: ASSYTSGANTGELF

v_gene: TRBV6-6
j_gene: TRBJ2-5
d_gene: TRBD2
CDR3aa: ASSQGLAGGD

v_gene: TRBV5-6
j_gene: TRBJ2-7
d_gene: -
CDR3aa: ASSFGSTATYEQY

v_gene: TRBV29-1
j_gene: TRBJ1-1
d_gene: -
CDR3aa: SVESGSEAF

v_gene: TRBV6-6
j_gene: TRBJ1-2
d_gene: -
CDR3aa: ASSWDRDYGYT

v_gene: TRBV10-3
j_gene: TRBJ2-5
d_gene: TRBD1
CDR3aa: AIRRDREGETQY

v_gene: TRBV5-1
j_gene: TRBJ2-3
d_gene: -
CDR3aa: ASSTGTRDTQY

v_gene: TRBV7-8
j_gene: TRBJ2-6
d_gene: -
CDR3aa: ASTLYAGAGANVLT

v_gene: TRBV9
j_gene: TRBJ2-3
d_gene: TRBD2
CDR3aa: ASSPWGSGGATDTQY

v_gene: TRBV7-2
j_gene: TRBJ2-3
d_gene: TRBD2
CDR3aa: ASSPGLALDTQY

v_gene: TRBV7-2
j_gene: TRBJ2-7
d_gene: TRBD2
CDR3aa: ASRFSGGAVLSEQY

v_gene: TRBV5-1
j_gene: TRBJ2-5
d_gene: -
CDR3aa: ASSLGDPQKTQY

v_gene: TRBV30
j_gene: TRBJ1-5
d_gene: -
CDR3aa: AWSGSGMGNQPQH

v_gene: TRBV5-6
j_gene: TRBJ2-6
d_gene: -
CDR3aa: ASSLGGPLNSGANVLT